Listed here are 26 T cell receptor beta chains from one sample, sequenced in a study of CD8 T cells in ankylosing spondylitis. TCRdb re-analysed the 5' RACE reads in MiXCR, keeping a single row per CDR3 protein. The table includes 200,000 or so distinct CDR3 sequences, 10% to 15% detected once. The sample taken for sequencing was blood, either unsorted or a sorted T cell fraction (not recorded which). These receptors were obtained from a female donor with ankylosing spondylitis or in good health (not recorded which).

This clonotype was counted many times. The CDR3, as DNA: TGCGCCAGCAGCTTGGGACGGCAGGTTTTCTCCTACAATGAGCAGTTCTTC. It is translated as CASSLGRQVFSYNEQFF. J is TRBJ2-1 and V is TRBV5-1; D remains unclear. Germline CDR1 is SGHRS and CDR2 is YFSETQ. The CDR3 covers 17 residues. V gave up 0 bases and J gave up 0 bases, with 13 bases separating them.

This clonotype was detected ten times or more. The rearrangement links TRBV5-1 to TRBJ2-7, with 9 bases fitting TRBD1. CDR1 is SGHRS, CDR2 YFSETQ, per germline. With 5 bases clipped from V and 1 base from J, the junction kept 7 bases outside the gene matches. The CDR3 covers 15 residues. The CDR3: CASRSGTGISYEQYF. CDR3 DNA: TGCGCCAGCAGGTCCGGGACAGGGATTTCCTACGAGCAGTACTTC.

V gene TRBV7-3 combines with J gene TRBJ2-5; TRBD1 matches at 7 bases. J gave up 3 bases and V 3 bases, and 1 base lay outside the gene matches. Germline V gene sequence: CDR1 SGHTA, CDR2 FQGTGA. The CDR3 runs 13 residues. The CDR3 loop reads CASSFDREETQYF. The CDR3 nucleotides are TGTGCCAGCAGCTTCGACAGGGAAGAGACCCAGTACTTC.

This clonotype was recorded many times. V is TRBV29-1 and J is TRBJ2-7, with TRBD2 matching over 9 bases. The J segment lost 2 bases and the V segment lost 4 bases, leaving 6 bases of the junction unmatched. The germline V gene encodes CDR1 SQVTM and CDR2 ANQGSEA. CDR3 size: 14 residues. The CDR3: CSVGPSGIPYEQYF. DNA of the CDR3: TGCAGCGTTGGGCCTAGCGGGATACCCTACGAGCAGTACTTC.

This chain joins TRBV7-2 and TRBJ2-7, with TRBD2 matching over 11 bases. Per the germline V gene, CDR1 is SGHTA and CDR2 is FQGNSA. The CDR3 contains 14 residues. The ends lost 8 bases at V and 2 bases at J; junction bases unmatched: 5. The CDR3 DNA follows: TGTGCCAGCTTTAGCGGGAGGGGTCCCTACGAGCAGTACTTC. Protein: CASFSGRGPYEQYF.

About this clonotype: A much larger clone lies one base from this, so it may be a read error. V and J are TRBV10-3 and TRBJ1-1; D not certain. V lost 5 bases and J 1 base, leaving 17 bases between the germline ends. Germline V gene data show CDR1 as ENHRY and CDR2 as SYGVKD. The CDR3 loop spans 16 amino acids. In DNA, the CDR3 is TGTGCCATCAGTTCCCTGGCAGAGATGGAGAACACTGAAGCTTTCTTT. Its protein is CAISSLAEMENTEAFF.

This chain links TRBV5-4 with TRBJ1-5, with unresolved D. This CDR3 has 14 residues. V was shortened by 0 bases and J by 7 bases, with 11 bases between the two germline ends. Per the germline V gene, CDR1 is SGHNT and CDR2 is YYREEE (reference sequence). CDR3 nucleotides: TGTGCCAGCAGCTTGGCAGGCGAAGAACAGCCCCAGCATTTT. This encodes CASSLAGEEQPQHF. Variable domain in full (rest from reference TRBV5-4 and TRBJ1-5): ETGVTQSPTHLIKTRGQQVTLRCSSQSGHNTVSWYQQALGQGPQFIFQYYREEENGRGNFPPRFSGLQFPNYSSELNVNALELDDSALYLCASSLAGEEQPQHFGDGTRLSIL.

A few counts support this clonotype. This rearrangement joins TRBV7-2 to TRBJ2-1; D tentatively reads TRBD1 or TRBD2 (6 bases each). The germline V gene has CDR1 SGHTA and CDR2 FQGNSA. V gave up 1 base and J gave up 12 bases, with 13 bases separating them. CDR3 length: 13 amino acids. The CDR3 is CASSLVSGGGQFF. CDR3 DNA sequence: TGTGCCAGCAGCTTAGTGTCCGGGGGCGGGCAGTTCTTC.

This clonotype was seen ten or more times. This sequence joins TRBV20-1 and TRBJ1-1; D is uncertain. In germline, CDR1 is DFQATT, CDR2 SNEGSKA (reference sequence). The V end lost 5 bases, the J end lost 4 bases, and 14 bases lay between the germline ends. CDR3 size: 13 residues. The CDR3 DNA reads as TGCAGTGCTTCGTGGGGTAGAGCCACTGAAGCTTTCTTT. It yields the protein CSASWGRATEAFF.

This clonotype was picked up a small number of times. CDR3 protein: CASSLALSDTDTQYF. The DNA of the CDR3 is TGCGCCAGCAGCTTGGCCCTGAGCGACACAGATACGCAGTATTTT. The V gene is TRBV5-1, the J gene TRBJ2-3; D ambiguous. CDR1 is SGHRS and CDR2 is YFSETQ in the germline V gene. The V and J ends lost 0 bases and 2 bases respectively, with 10 bases between them. The CDR3 is 15 amino acids.

This clonotype was detected ten times or more. Being one base from a much bigger clone, this may be a read error. This chain joins TRBV30 and TRBJ2-7; no clear D. Germline values: CDR1 GTSNPN, CDR2 SVGIG (reference sequence). The CDR3 spans 14 residues. Trimming removed 4 bases from V and 0 bases from J, with 13 bases in between. The DNA for the CDR3 is TGTGCCTGGAAAAAAACCACGTACTCCTACGAGCAGTACTTC. Protein sequence: CAWKKTTYSYEQYF.

This clonotype was counted ten times or more. The CDR3 region has the DNA TGTGCCACTGGACTAGCGGGAGGCTACGAGCAGTACTTC. This translates into CATGLAGGYEQYF. The chain is built from TRBV10-3 and TRBJ2-7, with 14 positions matching TRBD2. Germline CDR1 is ENHRY and CDR2 is SYGVKD. The CDR3 totals 13 residues. The J segment lost 3 bases and the V segment lost 10 bases, leaving 2 bases of the junction unmatched.

This clonotype was counted at least ten times. The chain recombines TRBV7-2 with TRBJ1-2; 11 bases line up with TRBD1. CDR1 and CDR2 (germline): SGHTA, FQGNSA. This CDR3 has 15 residues. The V gene end was trimmed by 3 bases and the J gene end by 4 bases; junction bases not matched to a gene: 4. The chain's CDR3 is CASSLWTGGLYGYTF. CDR3 nucleotide sequence: TGTGCCAGCAGCTTGTGGACAGGGGGCCTCTATGGCTACACCTTC.

The table lists this clonotype with many counts. V usage is TRBV20-1 and J usage is TRBJ1-6; D gene unclear. Germline CDR1 DFQATT, CDR2 SNEGSKA (reference sequence). V lost 4 bases to trimming and J lost 4 bases, with 20 bases between them. The CDR3 length is 17 residues. The CDR3 protein is CSANEISEGTYNSPLHF. For the CDR3, the DNA is TGCAGTGCTAACGAAATTTCTGAGGGTACTTATAATTCACCCCTCCACTTT.

The genes are TRBV24-1 and TRBJ2-2, with 8 positions matching TRBD2. With 5 bases clipped from V and 7 bases from J, the junction kept 8 bases outside the gene matches. CDR3 length: 15 residues. Germline values: CDR1 KGHDR, CDR2 SFDVKD. DNA of the CDR3: TGTGCCACCAGTGGTAGTAGCGGGATTGGCGGGGAGCTGTTTTTT. It encodes CATSGSSGIGGELFF.

This clonotype was seen many times. One end of the junction fails to match germline, which may point to a read error. This sequence joins TRBV3-1 and TRBJ1-4, with D uncertain. The CDR3 spans 12 residues. Germline V lookup: CDR1 LGHDT, CDR2 YNNKEL (reference sequence). The CDR3 region is CASSLDGPRLFF. In DNA form, the CDR3 reads TGTGCCAGCAGCCTAGACGGCCCTCGTTTGTTCTTT.

The sample holds many counts of this clonotype. V usage is TRBV20-1 and J usage is TRBJ2-3; 10 bases align to TRBD2. This CDR3 has 11 amino acids. The V gene end was trimmed by 8 bases and the J gene end by 9 bases; junction bases not matched to a gene: 5. Germline V gene lookup returns CDR1 DFQATT and CDR2 SNEGSKA (reference sequence). The CDR3 coding sequence is TGCAGTACAACTAGCGGGACGACGCAGTATTTT. It translates to CSTTSGTTQYF.

This clonotype was seen repeatedly, ten times or more. The chain has TRBV5-6 and TRBJ1-2, with TRBD1 matching 7 bases. V gave up 0 bases and J gave up 9 bases; unmatched junction bases: 11. The CDR3 is 15 amino acids. From germline, CDR1 is SGHDT and CDR2 YYEEEE. This chain's CDR3 is CASSLAGTALSSYTF. The DNA for the CDR3 is TGTGCCAGCAGCTTGGCCGGGACAGCCCTGTCGAGCTACACCTTC. Supplemented by reference TRBV5-6 and TRBJ1-2, the full variable domain reads DAGVTQSPTHLIKTRGQQVTLRCSPKSGHDTVSWYQQALGQGPQFIFQYYEEEERQRGNFPDRFSGHQFPNYSSELNVNALLLGDSALYLCASSLAGTALSSYTFGSGTRLTVV.

The sample holds a few counts of this clonotype. The gene calls are TRBV19 and TRBJ2-7; D is unresolved. Trimming removed 3 bases from V and 6 bases from J, with 12 bases in between. Germline CDR1 LNHDA, CDR2 SQIVND (reference sequence). This CDR3 spans 13 amino acids. CDR3 sequence reads: CASSMGRIREQYF. The CDR3 region has the DNA TGTGCCAGTAGTATGGGCAGAATCCGCGAGCAGTACTTC.

Only a few counts were recorded for this clonotype. The V and J genes are TRBV4-3 and TRBJ2-3; 11 bases fit TRBD2. Looked up from germline, CDR1 is LGHNA and CDR2 is YSLEER. The CDR3 length is 16 residues. V lost 4 bases and J lost 4; bases outside the gene matches: 7. In DNA, the CDR3 is TGCGCCAGCAGCCGGGGACTAGCGGATAGGTCAGATACGCAGTATTTT. Protein product: CASSRGLADRSDTQYF.

This clonotype was counted ten times or more. DNA for the CDR3: TGTGCCAGCACGGTAGGGGGGAGTGGCACAGATACGCAGTATTTT. This codes for CASTVGGSGTDTQYF. The J gene is TRBJ2-3, the V gene TRBV2, with D perhaps assigned TRBD1 or TRBD2 (6 bases each). Germline V gives CDR1 SNHLY, CDR2 FYNNEI. CDR3 size: 15 residues. With 7 bases removed from V and 1 base from J, the gap between germline ends came to 15 bases. The whole variable domain, remainder taken from reference TRBV2 and TRBJ2-3, is EPEVTQTPSHQVTQMGQEVILRCVPISNHLYFYWYRQILGQKVEFLVSFYNNEISEKSEIFDDQFSVERPDGSNFTLKIRSTKLEDSAMYFCASTVGGSGTDTQYFGPGTRLTVL.

This clonotype has at least ten counts. The V call is TRBV29-1, the J call TRBJ2-3; 9 bases align to TRBD2. The CDR3 is made up of 16 amino acids. V shed 3 bases, J shed 3 bases, and the junction held 10 bases outside the gene matches. CDR1 SQVTM and CDR2 ANQGSEA come from the germline V gene. The CDR3 nucleotides are TGCAGCGTTGAGCCGCCGAGCGGGAGGTCGACAGATACGCAGTATTTT. It specifies CSVEPPSGRSTDTQYF.

For this clonotype: A much larger clone lies one base from this, so it may be a read error. V gene TRBV7-2 combines with J gene TRBJ1-5; D might be TRBD1 (6 bases). Germline V lookup: CDR1 SGHTA, CDR2 FQGNSA. This CDR3 region has 13 residues. The CDR3 here is CASTLTGNQSQHF. For the CDR3, the DNA is TGTGCCAGCACCCTTACAGGGAATCAGTCCCAGCATTTT.

Ten or more counts support this clonotype. The chain has TRBV5-1 and TRBJ2-1; 11 bases align to TRBD2. Per germline, CDR1 SGHRS and CDR2 YFSETQ. The CDR3 runs 17 residues. Germline trimming cut 3 bases from V and 3 bases from J; bases unmatched to any gene: 8. CDR3 sequence (DNA): TGCGCCAGCAGCTGGACGGCCGGGACTAGCGGCTACAATGAGCAGTTCTTC. Translated, it gives CASSWTAGTSGYNEQFF.

This clonotype has at least ten counts. V gene TRBV7-9 combines with J gene TRBJ2-7; possibly TRBD2 for D (5 bases). In germline, CDR1 is SEHNR, CDR2 FQNEAQ (reference sequence). This CDR3 has 15 residues. Between the trimmed V and J ends, which lost 8 bases and 6 bases, there was a span of 23 bases. The CDR3 loop reads CASGERPDLASEQYF. The DNA of the CDR3 is TGTGCCAGCGGGGAGAGACCAGACCTTGCATCCGAGCAGTACTTC. Full variable domain (remainder filled in from reference TRBV7-9 and TRBJ2-7): DTGVSQNPRHKITKRGQNVTFRCDPISEHNRLYWYRQTLGQGPEFLTYFQNEAQLEKSRLLSDRFSAERPKGSFSTLEIQRTEQGDSAMYLCASGERPDLASEQYFGPGTRLTVT.

This clonotype occurred many times. The V and J genes are TRBV19 and TRBJ1-4, with D maybe TRBD1 (5 bases). Deletions cut 2 bases from V and 5 bases from J, with 9 bases between. Germline assignment: CDR1 LNHDA and CDR2 SQIVND (reference sequence). CDR3 length equals 14 residues. The CDR3 sequence: CASSINRRNEKLFF. Written as DNA, the CDR3 is TGTGCCAGTAGTATAAACAGGCGGAATGAAAAACTGTTTTTT.